Presented here are 20 T cell receptor beta chains from one specimen sequenced in a study of human T cells and chemical hapten exposure. One entry per CDR3 protein results from TCRdb running MiXCR on the RACE reads. The sample shows around 56,000 distinct CDR3 sequences, approximately 9.9% of them seen only once. Time point reported: pre-sensitization, week 0. As to treatment: therapeutic diphenylcyclopropenone sensitization with weekly scalp DPC. The material sequenced was whole blood, taken in connection with sensitization to the hapten diphenylcyclopropenone (DPC). The receptors derive from a man aged 35-49 years with alopecia areata. Some clones in this sample may be carry-over from other donors' samples.

The table lists this clonotype with a few counts. The chain combines TRBV28 with TRBJ2-2; D is perhaps TRBD1 or TRBD2 (5 bases each). V lost 3 bases to trimming and J lost 1 base, with 9 bases between them. This CDR3 contains 15 residues. The germline CDR1 and CDR2 sequences are MDHEN and SYDVKM. Here the CDR3 DNA reads TGTGCCAGCAGTTTGTGGGGACGGAACACCGGGGAGCTGTTTTTT. Translation gives CASSLWGRNTGELFF.

This clonotype occurred many times. The chain employs TRBV20-1 and TRBJ2-3; the D is unclear. The germline gives CDR1 DFQATT, CDR2 SNEGSKA (reference sequence). The CDR3 loop spans 12 amino acids. Trimming took 2 bases from V and 5 from J, leaving 8 bases between them. DNA for the CDR3: TGCAGTGCTAGATGGAACGTAGATACGCAGTATTTT. Residues: CSARWNVDTQYF.

There are a few counts of this clonotype. This chain connects TRBV7-2 to TRBJ1-2, with 8 positions matching TRBD1. From germline, CDR1 is SGHTA and CDR2 FQGNSA. The CDR3 is 13 residues long. Trimming at V came to 1 base and at J to 6 bases, leaving 1 base not matched to a gene. This chain's CDR3 is CASSLGQGHGYTF. CDR3 DNA sequence: TGTGCCAGCAGCTTAGGACAGGGGCATGGCTACACCTTC.

This clonotype was seen repeatedly, ten times or more. The J gene is TRBJ2-1, the V gene TRBV11-2, with unresolved D. The CDR3 is made up of 13 amino acids. Germline assignment: CDR1 SGHAT and CDR2 FQNNGV. The V and J ends lost 1 base and 1 base respectively, with 2 bases between them. The chain's CDR3 is CASSLVSYNEQFF. The CDR3 DNA reads TGTGCCAGCAGCTTAGTGTCCTACAATGAGCAGTTCTTC.

The chain links TRBV5-1 to TRBJ2-1, with D perhaps assigned TRBD1 or TRBD2 (5 bases each). V was clipped by 1 base and J by 0 bases, with 11 bases between them. The CDR3 runs 16 residues. Germline V gives CDR1 SGHRS, CDR2 YFSETQ. Here the CDR3 reads CASSLTGPSSYNEQFF. The DNA of the CDR3 is TGCGCCAGCAGCTTGACGGGACCAAGCTCCTACAATGAGCAGTTCTTC.

The rearrangement uses TRBV12-3 or TRBV12-4 and TRBJ2-7; the match to TRBD2 covers 8 bases. The CDR3 extends over 12 amino acids. Unmatched junction bases numbered 9, after V lost 5 bases and J lost 12 bases. The CDR3: CASSVTGLVAYF. The CDR3 coding sequence is TGTGCCAGCAGTGTAACGGGACTAGTTGCGTACTTC.

This clonotype was observed many times. CDR3 protein: CSARVTGNEQYF. CDR3 in DNA: TGCAGTGCTAGAGTTACAGGGAACGAGCAGTACTTC. The chain carries TRBV20-1 and TRBJ2-7, with a possible D match to TRBD1 (6 bases). Germline assignment: CDR1 DFQATT and CDR2 SNEGSKA (reference sequence). There are 12 residues in the CDR3. With 1 base removed from V and 5 bases from J, the gap between germline ends came to 9 bases.

The rearrangement links TRBV6-1 to TRBJ2-7, with TRBD1 identical over 11 bases. Germline V gives CDR1 MNHNS, CDR2 SASEGT. V lost 6 bases to trimming and J lost 0 bases; unmatched junction nucleotides: 4. This CDR3 region has 15 residues. CDR3 DNA sequence: TGTGCCAGCAGATCCGGGACAGGGGGCTCCTACGAGCAGTACTTC. It translates to CASRSGTGGSYEQYF.

The chain couples TRBV6-5 to TRBJ2-3; D is undetermined. Germline V gives CDR1 MNHEY, CDR2 SVGAGI. The V end lost 6 bases, the J end lost 2 bases, and 15 bases lay between the germline ends. This CDR3 spans 15 amino acids. Written as DNA, the CDR3 is TGTGCCAGCAGGCTTAAGGGTCCCACCACAGATACGCAGTATTTT. It translates to CASRLKGPTTDTQYF.

In this sample, this clonotype turned up a few times. The V gene is TRBV20-1, the J gene TRBJ2-1; TRBD2 matches at 14 bases. Germline assignment: CDR1 DFQATT and CDR2 SNEGSKA (reference sequence). Trimming at V came to 2 bases and at J to 5 bases, leaving 11 bases not matched to a gene. This CDR3 spans 18 amino acids. DNA for the CDR3: TGCAGTGCTAGACTAGGACTAGCGGGAGGAGTACTCGACAATGAGCAGTTCTTC. Amino acid sequence: CSARLGLAGGVLDNEQFF.

The CDR3 DNA is TGCAGTGCTTGCCGGGCCATCCAAGAGACCCAGTACTTC. Translating it yields CSACRAIQETQYF. The genes are TRBV20-1 and TRBJ2-5; D gene uncertain. Trimming took 5 bases from V and 1 from J, leaving 11 bases between them. The germline CDR1 and CDR2 sequences are DFQATT and SNEGSKA (reference sequence). The CDR3 has 13 residues.

The chain employs TRBV28 and TRBJ1-3; D ambiguous. The CDR3 loop spans 14 amino acids. CDR1 and CDR2 from the germline V gene are MDHEN and SYDVKM. Trimming pared 6 bases from V and 4 bases from J, leaving 13 bases between. The DNA for the CDR3 is TGTGCCAGCAGAGACGGGGTACAAGGAAACACCATATATTTT. It is translated as CASRDGVQGNTIYF.

This clonotype was seen at least ten times. V and J are TRBV5-1 and TRBJ1-4; possible D gene TRBD1, 5 bases. The germline CDR1 and CDR2 sequences are SGHRS and YFSETQ. This CDR3 has 15 residues. Trimming removed 4 bases at V and 5 bases at J, with 15 bases between. CDR3 residues: CASSQRGTGNEKLFF. CDR3 nucleotides: TGCGCCAGCAGCCAACGAGGGACGGGGAATGAAAAACTGTTTTTT.

J is TRBJ2-1 and V is TRBV18; D call uncertain. Germline-derived CDR1 and CDR2 are KGHSH and LQKENI. V was trimmed by 6 bases and J by 4 bases, leaving 13 bases between them. This CDR3 region has 14 residues. The CDR3 spells CASSAAQMYNEQFF. In nucleotides, the CDR3 is TGTGCCAGCTCGGCCGCGCAAATGTACAATGAGCAGTTCTTC.

This clonotype has only a few counts. The V and J genes are TRBV18 and TRBJ1-5, with D maybe TRBD1 (5 bases). This CDR3 is built from 13 residues. Germline lookup yields CDR1 KGHSH and CDR2 LQKENI. V gave up 6 bases and J gave up 4 bases, with 10 bases separating them. CDR3 nucleotide sequence: TGTGCCAGCTCGCCAGAGGGGAATCAGCCCCAGCATTTT. Residues: CASSPEGNQPQHF.

Here the CDR3 reads CSARATYNEQFF. The CDR3, as DNA: TGCAGTGCTAGGGCGACCTACAATGAGCAGTTCTTC. J is TRBJ2-1 and V is TRBV20-1; D call uncertain. Germline V CDR1 and CDR2: DFQATT, SNEGSKA (reference sequence). The V end was cut by 3 bases, the J end by 2 bases, with 5 bases between. The CDR3 runs to 12 residues.

This chain uses TRBV28 with TRBJ2-7, with a weak D call TRBD2 (6 bases). This CDR3 contains 19 residues. Per germline, CDR1 MDHEN and CDR2 SYDVKM. Trimming took 3 bases from V and 4 from J, leaving 28 bases between them. This CDR3 is CASSFRFGQVYDGGYEQYF. The CDR3 DNA is TGTGCCAGCAGTTTTCGTTTCGGTCAGGTCTACGACGGGGGTTACGAGCAGTACTTC.

The chain employs TRBV2 and TRBJ2-5, with 11 nucleotides matching TRBD2. V dropped 6 bases and J dropped 7; count of bases not matched to a gene: 4. The CDR3 runs to 13 residues. Looked up from germline, CDR1 is SNHLY and CDR2 is FYNNEI. CDR3 DNA: TGTGCCAGCAGCGGGACTAGCGGAGGGACCCAGTACTTC. It codes for CASSGTSGGTQYF.

V and J are TRBV5-1 and TRBJ2-5, with 11 bases matching TRBD1. From germline, CDR1 is SGHRS and CDR2 YFSETQ. V lost 0 bases and J lost 1; bases outside the gene matches: 5. The CDR3 is made up of 17 amino acids. CDR3 loop: CASSLAAGQGAQETQYF. CDR3 nucleotide sequence: TGCGCCAGCAGCTTGGCCGCCGGACAGGGGGCCCAAGAGACCCAGTACTTC.

V is TRBV11-2 and J is TRBJ2-1; the match to TRBD1 covers 8 bases. Germline V lookup: CDR1 SGHAT, CDR2 FQNNGV. V dropped 5 bases and J dropped 4; count of bases not matched to a gene: 7. The CDR3 covers 15 residues. The CDR3 spells CASSPRTGNYNEQFF. CDR3 DNA: TGTGCCAGCAGCCCCCGGACAGGGAATTACAATGAGCAGTTCTTC.